These 20 T cell receptor beta chains originate from one sample sequenced in a study of human T cells and chemical hapten exposure. MiXCR, run by TCRdb on the RACE reads, gives a single entry per CDR3 protein. Found here are under 70,000 distinct CDR3 sequences, over 9% of them singletons; the top ten hold roughly 4.3%. The time point was: pre-sensitization, week 0. Treatment given: therapeutic diphenylcyclopropenone sensitization with weekly scalp DPC. This sample comprised whole blood, obtained in connection with sensitization to the hapten diphenylcyclopropenone (DPC). All receptors derive from a woman in her thirties or forties with alopecia areata. Some clones in this sample may be carry-over from other donors' samples.

This clonotype was recorded at least ten times. CDR3 residues: CASKPGRIEKLFF. The CDR3 region has the DNA TGTGCCAGCAAACCCGGACGGATTGAAAAACTGTTTTTT. The chain links TRBV12-3 or TRBV12-4 to TRBJ1-4; D is undetermined. CDR3 length: 13 amino acids. V was trimmed by 7 bases and J by 7 bases, leaving 13 bases between them.

This clonotype was counted between two and nine times. The chain joins TRBV10-3 to TRBJ2-4; TRBD2 agrees at 7 bases. In germline, CDR1 is ENHRY, CDR2 SYGVKD. The CDR3 totals 14 residues. The V segment lost 11 bases and the J segment 4 bases; nucleotides outside the gene matches: 11. Here the CDR3 reads CASKGASGKNIQYF. Written as DNA, the CDR3 is TGTGCCTCGAAAGGGGCTAGCGGAAAAAACATTCAGTACTTC.

V gene TRBV5-1 combines with J gene TRBJ1-1; D is uncertain. The CDR3 is 14 residues long. V was trimmed by 1 base and J by 0 bases, leaving 7 bases between them. Germline values: CDR1 SGHRS, CDR2 YFSETQ. DNA of the CDR3: TGCGCCAGCAGCTTGTCAGGCCTGAACACTGAAGCTTTCTTT. Amino acids: CASSLSGLNTEAFF. Using reference TRBV5-1 and TRBJ1-1 for the parts outside the CDR3, the full variable domain is KAGVTQTPRYLIKTRGQQVTLSCSPISGHRSVSWYQQTPGQGLQFLFEYFSETQRNKGNFPGRFSGRQFSNSRSEMNVSTLELGDSALYLCASSLSGLNTEAFFGQGTRLTVV.

This clonotype was seen only a few times. The chain carries TRBV5-1 and TRBJ1-3; no definite D call. Germline CDR1 reads SGHRS; CDR2 reads YFSETQ. V lost 0 bases and J 4 bases, leaving 8 bases between the germline ends. The CDR3 has 14 amino acids. The DNA for the CDR3 is TGCGCCAGCAGCTTGGACGTATTCGGAAACACCATATATTTT. It codes for CASSLDVFGNTIYF.

As concerns this clonotype: The germline gene is not matched at one end of the junction; a read error may be the cause. This chain uses TRBV7-2 with TRBJ1-4; 9 bases align to TRBD1. The germline V gene encodes CDR1 SGHTA and CDR2 FQGNSA. This CDR3 region has 15 residues. The CDR3 sequence is CASTLPGQGLKNLFF. CDR3 DNA sequence: TGTGCCAGCACCCTCCCCGGACAGGGGTTGAAAAATCTGTTTTTT.

At least ten counts were recorded for this clonotype. The chain is built from TRBV19 and TRBJ1-1; D is ambiguous. V was clipped by 6 bases and J by 1 base, with 6 bases between them. The germline V gene encodes CDR1 LNHDA and CDR2 SQIVND (reference sequence). The CDR3 has 12 residues. This chain's CDR3 is CASRDWNTEAFF. CDR3 bases: TGTGCCAGTAGGGACTGGAACACTGAAGCTTTCTTT.

This clonotype came up a few times. The V gene is TRBV14, the J gene TRBJ2-2; TRBD1 matches 8 bases. The CDR3 length is 16 residues. V shed 4 bases and J 1 base; nucleotides not matched to a gene: 5. Germline V gene lookup returns CDR1 SGHDN and CDR2 FVKESK. The CDR3 loop reads CASSLLDRVNTGELFF. The CDR3 DNA reads as TGTGCCAGCAGCCTTCTGGACAGGGTGAACACCGGGGAGCTGTTTTTT.

This clonotype has a handful of counts. The chain combines TRBV25-1 with TRBJ1-2; D gene unclear. Looked up from germline, CDR1 is MGHDK and CDR2 is SYGVNS. V was trimmed by 4 bases and J by 0 bases, leaving 12 bases between them. CDR3 length equals 15 residues. CDR3 DNA sequence: TGTGCCAGCAGTGGGCGCGTGGTTTCTAACTATGGCTACACCTTC. It translates to CASSGRVVSNYGYTF.

The chain carries TRBV4-2 and TRBJ2-7; 9 bases are a match to TRBD1. From germline, CDR1 is LGHNA and CDR2 YNFKEQ. This CDR3 spans 15 amino acids. V gave up 5 bases and J gave up 3 bases; unmatched junction bases: 8. In DNA, the CDR3 is TGTGCCAGCAGCGGACCGGGACAGGGAGTCTACGAGCAGTACTTC. It specifies CASSGPGQGVYEQYF.

The chain is built from TRBV7-6 and TRBJ1-1, with D perhaps TRBD1 (6 bases). Trimming left V 6 bases short and J 0 bases short, with 11 bases between. Germline lookup yields CDR1 SGHVS and CDR2 FNYEAQ. This CDR3 is built from 14 residues. The CDR3 region is CASSSQGMNTEAFF. The DNA for the CDR3 is TGTGCCAGCAGTTCACAGGGCATGAACACTGAAGCTTTCTTT.

This clonotype turned up a few times. This sequence joins TRBV3-1 and TRBJ2-1, with a tentative D call TRBD1 (5 bases). From germline, CDR1 is LGHDT and CDR2 YNNKEL (reference sequence). CDR3 length: 12 amino acids. V gave up 4 bases and J gave up 6 bases, with 7 bases separating them. Written as DNA, the CDR3 is TGTGCCAGCAGCCGGGGCCTCAATGAGCAGTTCTTC. This translates into CASSRGLNEQFF.

This clonotype was observed a handful of times. This chain joins TRBV30 and TRBJ1-1; D is unresolved. The CDR3 consists of 11 residues. Germline V gene sequence: CDR1 GTSNPN, CDR2 SVGIG (reference sequence). Trimming left V 2 bases short and J 6 bases short, with 7 bases between. This CDR3 is CAWSRRPEAFF. CDR3 bases: TGTGCCTGGAGTCGGCGCCCTGAAGCTTTCTTT.

In its sample, this clonotype was seen a few times. The V gene is TRBV20-1, the J gene TRBJ1-1; D not certain. Germline V gene data show CDR1 as DFQATT and CDR2 as SNEGSKA (reference sequence). The CDR3 is made up of 14 amino acids. For the CDR3, the DNA is TGCAGCGCGACCCAAGTCAGGCTGAACACTGAAGCTTTCTTT. It translates to CSATQVRLNTEAFF.

This clonotype was counted ten times or more. The chain has TRBV6-5 and TRBJ2-6; 12 positions match TRBD1. V lost 6 bases and J lost 4; bases outside the gene matches: 16. Germline V lookup: CDR1 MNHEY, CDR2 SVGAGI. The CDR3 is made up of 20 amino acids. The CDR3 DNA reads as TGTGCCAGCAGAACGCATACCCCGGGACAGGGGGCGAACGGGGCCAACGTCCTGACTTTC. It translates to CASRTHTPGQGANGANVLTF.

The rearrangement uses TRBV29-1 and TRBJ2-3; 12 bases fit TRBD2. Trimming removed 6 bases from V and 0 bases from J; junction bases left unmatched: 7. This CDR3 region has 16 residues. Germline CDR1 reads SQVTM; CDR2 reads ANQGSEA. The CDR3 region is CSVGTSGRASTDTQYF. The CDR3 DNA reads TGCAGCGTGGGGACTAGCGGGCGGGCTAGCACAGATACGCAGTATTTT.

This clonotype was picked up many times. CDR3 protein: CASSSRGGPNTGELFF. CDR3 DNA: TGTGCCAGCAGCTCCAGGGGTGGCCCGAACACCGGGGAGCTGTTTTTT. The chain has TRBV7-9 and TRBJ2-2, with D perhaps matching TRBD1 (6 bases). The CDR3 has 16 residues. CDR1 and CDR2 (germline): SEHNR, FQNEAQ (reference sequence). V lost 4 bases to trimming and J lost 0 bases, with 12 bases between them.

This clonotype was found many times. The V gene is TRBV7-8, the J gene TRBJ1-6; D is undetermined. The CDR3 is 12 residues long. CDR1 SGHVS and CDR2 FQNEAQ come from the germline V gene. Trimming shortened V by 1 base and J by 8 bases, and 3 bases separated the two germline ends. For the CDR3, the DNA is TGTGCCAGCAGCTTAGTCTATTCACCCCTCCACTTT. It yields the protein CASSLVYSPLHF.

This clonotype has more than one count but fewer than ten. This chain uses TRBV10-1 with TRBJ2-5, with TRBD2 matching 9 bases. CDR1 and CDR2 (germline): WNHNN, SYGVQD (reference sequence). J was trimmed by 0 bases and V by 5 bases; bases with no gene match: 4. The CDR3 runs to 15 residues. The CDR3: CASSSAGGYQETQYF. Here the CDR3 DNA reads TGCGCCAGCAGTTCAGCGGGAGGATACCAAGAGACCCAGTACTTC.

This clonotype was seen a handful of times. The chain has TRBV11-2 and TRBJ2-1, with a possible D match to TRBD1 (5 bases). There are 13 residues in the CDR3. The germline CDR1 and CDR2 sequences are SGHAT and FQNNGV. Trimming shortened V by 5 bases and J by 3 bases, and 8 bases separated the two germline ends. The chain's CDR3 is CASSPDSYNEQFF. CDR3 coding DNA: TGTGCCAGCAGCCCCGACAGCTACAATGAGCAGTTCTTC.

Regarding this clonotype: Being one base from a much bigger clone, this may be a read error. J is TRBJ2-3 and V is TRBV7-2; D may be TRBD2 (5 bases). The germline V and J ends were trimmed by 1 base and 4 bases, with 9 bases remaining between them. The CDR3 extends over 14 amino acids. Germline V CDR1 and CDR2: SGHTA, FQGNSA. In DNA form, the CDR3 reads TGTGCCAGCAGCTTAGTGGGAGATCCAGATACGCAGTATTTT. Encoded protein: CASSLVGDPDTQYF.